This TCR beta chain comes out of a study of T cells in Graves' hyperthyroidism and ophthalmopathy. Study-wide findings and caveats: Most clonotypes that expanded in the thyroid above 0.001 also showed up in blood.

This clonotype was detected ten times or more. The antigen remains unidentified. Deletions cut 0 bases from V and 4 bases from J, with 12 bases between. This CDR3 spans 15 amino acids. Germline V gene data show CDR1 as LGHNA and CDR2 as YSLEER. Researchers amplified the TCR beta CDR3 regions from RNA transcripts. Primed by the HTBI set, a first-round RT-PCR was run on the TCR CDR3. From the multiplex PCR reads, TCRdb called clonotypes with MiXCR, one entry per CDR3 protein. The data show a few hundred thousand distinct CDR3 sequences, about 16% seen once. The rearrangement joins TRBV4-3 to TRBJ2-5, with D possibly being TRBD1 (7 bases). The TCR originated in a woman in her twenties or thirties with Graves' ophthalmopathy. Sample: blood. The CDR3 DNA is TGCGCCAGCAGCCAAGAGGCAGGGGGGTCAGAGACCCAGTACTTC. It codes for CASSQEAGGSETQYF.